Sequencing of this T cell receptor (beta chain) was carried out in a study of T cells in localized non-small cell lung cancer. The study's findings and limits: Peak T cell clonality was found in uninvolved adjacent lung, exceeding tumor. Elevated blood T cell density was associated with longer overall survival.

The method was immunoSEQ multiplex PCR; TCRdb's version includes in-frame clones alone and lacks a portion of them. The sample yields 15,000 to 25,000 clones, about 90% seen once. Remarks on this clone: The target antigen is unknown.

The ends were cut back, 3 bases at V and 7 bases at J, with 20 bases in the middle. The germline gives CDR1 SGDLS, CDR2 YYNGEE. CDR3 size: 15 residues. The TCR was taken from a male donor older than 55 with stage I squamous cell lung carcinoma. The sequencing used peripheral blood, collected before any cancer treatment. J is TRBJ2-7 and V is TRBV9; D gene uncertain. CDR3 in amino acids: CASSARGRAFSEQYF. CDR3 nucleotide sequence: TGTGCCAGCAGCGCGCGTGGACGGGCCTTTTCAGAGCAGTACTTC.